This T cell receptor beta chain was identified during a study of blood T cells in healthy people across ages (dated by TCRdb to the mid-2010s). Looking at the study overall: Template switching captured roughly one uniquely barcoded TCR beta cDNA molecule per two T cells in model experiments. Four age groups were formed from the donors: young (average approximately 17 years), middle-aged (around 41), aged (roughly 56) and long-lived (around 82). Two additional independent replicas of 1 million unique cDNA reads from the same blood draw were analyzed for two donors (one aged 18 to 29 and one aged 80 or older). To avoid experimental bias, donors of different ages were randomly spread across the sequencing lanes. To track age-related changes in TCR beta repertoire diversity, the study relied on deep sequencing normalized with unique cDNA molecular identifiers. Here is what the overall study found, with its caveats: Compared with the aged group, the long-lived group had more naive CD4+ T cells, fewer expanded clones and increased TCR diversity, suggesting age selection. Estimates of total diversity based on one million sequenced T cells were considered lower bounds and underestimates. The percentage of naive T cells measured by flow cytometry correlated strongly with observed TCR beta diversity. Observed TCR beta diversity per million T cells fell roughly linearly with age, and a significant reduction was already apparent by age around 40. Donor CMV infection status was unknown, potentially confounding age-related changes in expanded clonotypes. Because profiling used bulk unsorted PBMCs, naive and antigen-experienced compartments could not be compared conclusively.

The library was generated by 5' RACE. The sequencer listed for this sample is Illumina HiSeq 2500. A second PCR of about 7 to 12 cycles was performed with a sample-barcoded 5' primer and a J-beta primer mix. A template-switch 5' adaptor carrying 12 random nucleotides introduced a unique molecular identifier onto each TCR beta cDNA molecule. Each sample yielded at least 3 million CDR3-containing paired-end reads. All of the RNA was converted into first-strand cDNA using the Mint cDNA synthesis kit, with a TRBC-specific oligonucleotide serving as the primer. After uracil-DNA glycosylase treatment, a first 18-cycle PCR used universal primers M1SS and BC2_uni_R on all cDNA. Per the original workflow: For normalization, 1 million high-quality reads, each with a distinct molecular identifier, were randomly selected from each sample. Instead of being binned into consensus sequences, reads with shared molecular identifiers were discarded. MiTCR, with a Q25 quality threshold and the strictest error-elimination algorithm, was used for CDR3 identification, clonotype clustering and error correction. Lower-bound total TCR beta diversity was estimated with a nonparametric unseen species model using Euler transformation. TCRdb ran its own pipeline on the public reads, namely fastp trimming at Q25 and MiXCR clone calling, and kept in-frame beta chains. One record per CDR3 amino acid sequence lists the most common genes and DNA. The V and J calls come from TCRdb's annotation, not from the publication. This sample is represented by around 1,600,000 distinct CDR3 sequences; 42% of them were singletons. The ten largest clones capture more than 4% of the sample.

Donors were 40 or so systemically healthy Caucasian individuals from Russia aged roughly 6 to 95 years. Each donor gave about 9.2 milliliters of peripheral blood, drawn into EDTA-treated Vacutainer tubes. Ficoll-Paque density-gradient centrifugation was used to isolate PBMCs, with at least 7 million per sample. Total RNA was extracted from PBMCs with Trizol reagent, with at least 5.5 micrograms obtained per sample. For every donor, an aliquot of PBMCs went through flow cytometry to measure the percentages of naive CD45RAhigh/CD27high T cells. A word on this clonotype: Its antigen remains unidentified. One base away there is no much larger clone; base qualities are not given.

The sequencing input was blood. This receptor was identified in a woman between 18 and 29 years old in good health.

The bases are TGTGCCAGATTTCTGTTGAGGGACCGAACGGGCACTTCTACTAACTATGGCTACACCTTC. The encoded protein is CARFLLRDRTGTSTNYGYTF. The sequence is built from TRBV2 and TRBJ1-2; the D segment could be TRBD1, given 5 matching bases. V and J are truncated by 9 bases and 0 bases respectively, leaving an intervening sequence of 32 bases. The cysteine opens and the phenylalanine closes a CDR3 of 20 amino acids. The sequence is cut down to CDR3 DNA, 60 bases in frame from base 1. Looking up the germline V gene yields CDR1 SNHLY and CDR2 FYNNEI.